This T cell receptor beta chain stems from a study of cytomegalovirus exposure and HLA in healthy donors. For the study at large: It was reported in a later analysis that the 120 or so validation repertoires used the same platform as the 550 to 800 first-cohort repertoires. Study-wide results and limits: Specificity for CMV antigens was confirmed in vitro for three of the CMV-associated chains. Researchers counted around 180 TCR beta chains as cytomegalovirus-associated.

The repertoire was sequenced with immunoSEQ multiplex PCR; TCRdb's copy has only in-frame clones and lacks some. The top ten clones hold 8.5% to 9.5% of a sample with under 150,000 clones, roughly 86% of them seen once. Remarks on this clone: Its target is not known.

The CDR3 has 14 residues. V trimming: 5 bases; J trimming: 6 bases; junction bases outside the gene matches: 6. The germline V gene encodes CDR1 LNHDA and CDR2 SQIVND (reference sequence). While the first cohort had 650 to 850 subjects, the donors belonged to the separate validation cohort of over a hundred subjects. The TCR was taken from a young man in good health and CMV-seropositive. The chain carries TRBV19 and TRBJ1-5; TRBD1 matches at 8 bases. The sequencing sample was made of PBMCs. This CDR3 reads CASSSGQGLQPQHF. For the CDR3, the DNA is TGTGCCAGTAGTTCTGGACAGGGCCTTCAGCCCCAGCATTTT.